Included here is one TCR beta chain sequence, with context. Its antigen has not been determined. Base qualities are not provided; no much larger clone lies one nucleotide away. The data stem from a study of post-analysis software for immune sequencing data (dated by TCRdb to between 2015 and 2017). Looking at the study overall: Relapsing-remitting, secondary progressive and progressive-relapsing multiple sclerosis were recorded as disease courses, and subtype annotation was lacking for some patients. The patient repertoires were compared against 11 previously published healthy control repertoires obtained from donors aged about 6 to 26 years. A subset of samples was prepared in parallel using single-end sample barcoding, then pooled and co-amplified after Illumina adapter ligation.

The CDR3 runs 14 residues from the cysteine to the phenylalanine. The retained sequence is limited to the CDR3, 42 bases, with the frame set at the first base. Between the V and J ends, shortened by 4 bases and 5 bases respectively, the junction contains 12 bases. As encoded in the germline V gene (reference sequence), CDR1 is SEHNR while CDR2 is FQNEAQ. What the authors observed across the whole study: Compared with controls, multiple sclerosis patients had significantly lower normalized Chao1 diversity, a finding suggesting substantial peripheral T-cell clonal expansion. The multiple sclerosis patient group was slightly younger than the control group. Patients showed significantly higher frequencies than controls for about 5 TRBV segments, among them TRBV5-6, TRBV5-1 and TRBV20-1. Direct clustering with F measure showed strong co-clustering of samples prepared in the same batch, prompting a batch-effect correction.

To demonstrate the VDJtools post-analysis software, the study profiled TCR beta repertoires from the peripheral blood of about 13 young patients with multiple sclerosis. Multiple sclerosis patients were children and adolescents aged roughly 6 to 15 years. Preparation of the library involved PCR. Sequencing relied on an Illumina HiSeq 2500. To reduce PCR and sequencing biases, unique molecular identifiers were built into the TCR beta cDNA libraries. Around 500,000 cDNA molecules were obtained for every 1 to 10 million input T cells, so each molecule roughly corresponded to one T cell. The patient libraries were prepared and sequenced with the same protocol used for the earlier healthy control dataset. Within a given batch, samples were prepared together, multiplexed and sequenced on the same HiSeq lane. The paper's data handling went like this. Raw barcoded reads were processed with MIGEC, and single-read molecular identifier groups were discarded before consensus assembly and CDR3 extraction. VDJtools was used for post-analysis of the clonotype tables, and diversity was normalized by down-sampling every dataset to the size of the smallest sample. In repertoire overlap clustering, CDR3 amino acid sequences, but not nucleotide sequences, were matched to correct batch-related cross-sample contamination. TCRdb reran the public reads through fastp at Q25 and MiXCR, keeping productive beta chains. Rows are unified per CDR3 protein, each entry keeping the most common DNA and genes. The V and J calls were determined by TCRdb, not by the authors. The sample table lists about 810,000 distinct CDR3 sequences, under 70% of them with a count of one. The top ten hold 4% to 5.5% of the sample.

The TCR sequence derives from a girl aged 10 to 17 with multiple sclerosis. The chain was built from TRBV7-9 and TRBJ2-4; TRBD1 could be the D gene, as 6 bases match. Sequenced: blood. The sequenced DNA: TGTGCCAGCAGCTCCTCAGGGGCGGAAAACATTCAGTACTTC. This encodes CASSSSGAENIQYF.